One sample yielded the 9 T cell receptor beta chains listed below, sequenced in a study of blood T cell repertoires in COVID-19. The table came from immunoSEQ multiplex PCR; TCRdb's copy has only in-frame clones and leaves some out. The sample records 140,000 to 150,000 clones, 70% to 90% being singletons. Sequenced: PBMCs or T cells enriched from blood (not recorded which). Receptor source: a woman between 50 and 59 years old with acute COVID-19.

V usage is TRBV28 and J usage is TRBJ2-1, with 8 bases fitting TRBD2. Germline CDR1 reads MDHEN; CDR2 reads SYDVKM. V gave up 3 bases and J gave up 7 bases; unmatched junction bases: 11. The CDR3 is made up of 16 amino acids. The CDR3 loop is CASSFGAAGGDNEQFF. The CDR3 DNA follows: TGTGCCAGCAGTTTCGGCGCGGCGGGAGGTGATAATGAGCAGTTCTTC.

This chain connects TRBV24-1 to TRBJ2-5, with 7 bases lining up with TRBD1. Germline V gene sequence: CDR1 KGHDR, CDR2 SFDVKD. The V and J ends lost 7 bases and 4 bases, in that order; junction bases with no gene match: 5. The CDR3 runs 13 residues. DNA of the CDR3: TGTGCCACCAGCCCCGCAGGGGGAGAGACCCAGTACTTC. Translating it yields CATSPAGGETQYF.

The genes are TRBV29-1 and TRBJ1-1; the D is unclear. With 3 bases removed from V and 0 bases from J, the gap between germline ends came to 14 bases. The CDR3 is 15 amino acids. Germline V gene data show CDR1 as SQVTM and CDR2 as ANQGSEA. In nucleotides, the CDR3 is TGCAGCGTTGACCGGGATTACGCCTTGAACACTGAAGCTTTCTTT. It is translated as CSVDRDYALNTEAFF.

This clone was seen more than once but under ten times. J is TRBJ2-4 and V is TRBV19; D possibly corresponds to TRBD1 (5 bases). V lost 7 bases to trimming and J lost 0 bases, with 13 bases between them. Germline V gene lookup returns CDR1 LNHDA and CDR2 SQIVND (reference sequence). CDR3 size: 15 residues. The CDR3 region is CASIRQKLAKNIQYF. The DNA of the CDR3 is TGTGCCAGTATCAGACAGAAGCTAGCCAAAAACATTCAGTACTTC.

This clone came up once. The chain recombines TRBV4-3 with TRBJ1-1, with D possibly matching TRBD1 (6 bases). CDR1 is LGHNA and CDR2 is YSLEER in the germline V gene. CDR3 length: 17 residues. V was cut by 0 bases and J by 2 bases, with 16 bases left in between. The CDR3 spells CASSQDVVAGANTEAFF. CDR3 nucleotide sequence: TGCGCCAGCAGCCAAGATGTTGTAGCGGGGGCCAACACTGAAGCTTTCTTT.

This chain uses TRBV7-6 with TRBJ2-1; D call uncertain. Trimming pared 2 bases from V and 2 bases from J, leaving 10 bases between. The V gene's germline CDR1 is SGHVS and CDR2 FNYEAQ. The length of the CDR3 is 15 residues. CDR3 residues: CASSLSSPTYNEQFF. The CDR3 bases are TGTGCCAGCAGCTTATCTTCCCCTACCTACAATGAGCAGTTCTTC.

The gene calls are TRBV7-2 and TRBJ1-2, with a possible D match to TRBD1 (6 bases). The germline CDR1 and CDR2 sequences are SGHTA and FQGNSA. The CDR3 has 16 residues. Between the trimmed V and J ends, which lost 5 bases and 4 bases, there was a span of 20 bases. Written as DNA, the CDR3 is TGTGCCAGCAGCCCAGACTCGGACAGTTTAGCCTATGGCTACACCTTC. Translation: CASSPDSDSLAYGYTF.

This clone was seen a handful of times. The chain links TRBV9 to TRBJ2-5; 10 nucleotides agree with TRBD2. Germline values: CDR1 SGDLS, CDR2 YYNGEE. This CDR3 is built from 14 residues. Trimming removed 0 bases from V and 4 bases from J; junction bases left unmatched: 0. The CDR3 nucleotides are TGTGCCAGCAGCGTAGCTAGCGGGAGAGAGACCCAGTACTTC. Protein sequence: CASSVASGRETQYF.

The chain links TRBV14 to TRBJ2-5; D gene unclear. The germline V gene encodes CDR1 SGHDN and CDR2 FVKESK. This CDR3 is built from 12 residues. V lost 6 bases, J lost 5 bases, and 10 bases lay in between. DNA for the CDR3: TGTGCCAGCAGGCATGCGTCCGAGACCCAGTACTTC. It codes for CASRHASETQYF.